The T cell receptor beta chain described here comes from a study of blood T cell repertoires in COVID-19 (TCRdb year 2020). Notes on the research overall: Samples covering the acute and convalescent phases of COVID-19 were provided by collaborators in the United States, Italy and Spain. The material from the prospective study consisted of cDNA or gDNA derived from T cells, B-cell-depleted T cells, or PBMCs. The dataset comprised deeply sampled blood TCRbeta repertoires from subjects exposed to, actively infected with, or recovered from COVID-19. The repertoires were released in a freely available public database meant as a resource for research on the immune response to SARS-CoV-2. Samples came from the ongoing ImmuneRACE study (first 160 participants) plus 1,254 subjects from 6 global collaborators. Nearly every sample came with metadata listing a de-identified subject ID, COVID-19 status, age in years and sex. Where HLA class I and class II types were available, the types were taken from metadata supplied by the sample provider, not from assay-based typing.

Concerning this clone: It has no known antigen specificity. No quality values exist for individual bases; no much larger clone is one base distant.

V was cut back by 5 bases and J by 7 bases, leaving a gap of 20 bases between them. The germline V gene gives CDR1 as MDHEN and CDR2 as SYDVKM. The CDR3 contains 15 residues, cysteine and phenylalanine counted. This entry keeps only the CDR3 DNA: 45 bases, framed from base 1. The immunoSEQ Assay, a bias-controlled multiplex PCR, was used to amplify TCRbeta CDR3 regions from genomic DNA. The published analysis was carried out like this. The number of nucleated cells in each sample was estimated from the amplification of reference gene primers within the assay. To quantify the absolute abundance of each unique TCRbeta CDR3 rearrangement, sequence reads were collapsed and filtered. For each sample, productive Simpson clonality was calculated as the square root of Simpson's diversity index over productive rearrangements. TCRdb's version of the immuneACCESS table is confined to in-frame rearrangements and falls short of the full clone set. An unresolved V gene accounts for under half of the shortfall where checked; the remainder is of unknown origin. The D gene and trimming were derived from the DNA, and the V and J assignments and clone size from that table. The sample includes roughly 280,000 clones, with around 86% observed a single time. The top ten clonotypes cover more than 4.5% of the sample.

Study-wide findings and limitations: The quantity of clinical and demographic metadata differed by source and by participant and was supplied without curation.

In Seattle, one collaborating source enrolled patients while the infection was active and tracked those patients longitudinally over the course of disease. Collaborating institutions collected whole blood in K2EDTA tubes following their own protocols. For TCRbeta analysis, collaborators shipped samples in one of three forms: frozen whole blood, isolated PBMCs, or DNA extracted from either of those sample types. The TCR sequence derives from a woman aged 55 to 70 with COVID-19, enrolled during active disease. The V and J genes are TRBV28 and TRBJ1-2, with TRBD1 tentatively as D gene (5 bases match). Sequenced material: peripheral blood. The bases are TGTGCCAGCAGTCCCCCCGGTCAGGGATCGGGTGGCTACACCTTC. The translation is CASSPPGQGSGGYTF.